This passage covers 29 T cell receptor beta chains from one sample sequenced in a study of T cells in Graves' hyperthyroidism and ophthalmopathy. The investigators amplified TCR beta CDR3 regions from RNA transcripts. TCR CDR3 regions were first amplified by RT-PCR with HTBI primers. TCRdb itself ran the multiplex PCR reads through MiXCR, one entry per CDR3 protein. The profile covers 500,000 to 650,000 distinct CDR3 sequences, with less than 20% appearing a single time and over 45% taken by the ten largest. The specimen sequenced was blood. The source is a man between 40 and 49 years old with Graves' ophthalmopathy.

This rearrangement joins TRBV7-8 to TRBJ2-7; 12 bases are a match to TRBD2. Germline V lookup: CDR1 SGHVS, CDR2 FQNEAQ. The CDR3 length is 13 residues. V was clipped by 4 bases and J by 7 bases; unmatched bases: 2. The CDR3 region is CASSSGTSGEQYF. The CDR3, as DNA: TGTGCCAGCAGCTCTGGGACTAGCGGGGAGCAGTACTTC.

This clonotype was recorded at least ten times. J is TRBJ1-2 and V is TRBV7-2; D uncertain. The CDR3 is 14 residues long. With 2 bases removed from V and 6 bases from J, the gap between germline ends came to 13 bases. CDR1 is SGHTA and CDR2 is FQGNSA in the germline V gene. CDR3 in amino acids: CASSLSPRGDGYTF. The CDR3 DNA sequence: TGTGCCAGCAGCTTATCTCCCCGGGGAGATGGCTACACCTTC.

CDR3 coding DNA: TGTGCCAGCAGTTCCCCGGGACAGTACAATGAGCAGTTCTTC. Translation gives CASSSPGQYNEQFF. The rearrangement links TRBV28 to TRBJ2-1; 7 positions agree with TRBD1. This CDR3 has 14 residues. Germline V gene data show CDR1 as MDHEN and CDR2 as SYDVKM. V shed 4 bases and J 4 bases; nucleotides not matched to a gene: 4.

Concerning this clonotype: A much larger clone lies a single base off, so this may be a read error. The CDR3 sequence is CSAVVSRRRRGTYEQYF. The CDR3 region has the DNA TGCAGTGCTGTTGTGTCTAGGAGAAGGAGGGGGACCTACGAGCAGTACTTC. This chain connects TRBV20-1 to TRBJ2-7; D possibly uses TRBD1 or TRBD2 (6 bases each). This CDR3 has 17 residues. The V gene lost 5 bases and the J gene lost 2 bases, with 25 bases spanning the gap. Germline loops: CDR1 DFQATT, CDR2 SNEGSKA (reference sequence).

In its sample, this clonotype was seen many times. The chain joins TRBV28 to TRBJ2-7; D is possibly TRBD2 (6 bases). V lost 5 bases to trimming and J lost 0 bases, with 20 bases between them. CDR1 is MDHEN, CDR2 SYDVKM, per germline. This CDR3 has 17 amino acids. For the CDR3, the DNA is TGTGCCAGCAGTCTCTCCCTTGGGGGGATACGCTCCTACGAGCAGTACTTC. Translated, it gives CASSLSLGGIRSYEQYF. The complete variable domain, with remaining parts taken from reference TRBV28 and TRBJ2-7, reads DVKVTQSSRYLVKRTGEKVFLECVQDMDHENMFWYRQDPGLGLRLIYFSYDVKMKEKGDIPEGYSVSREKKERFSLILESASTNQTSMYLCASSLSLGGIRSYEQYFGPGTRLTVT.

In its sample, this clonotype was seen a few times. This rearrangement joins TRBV7-8 to TRBJ2-5, with a weak D call TRBD1 (6 bases). Trimming removed 1 base at V and 1 base at J, with 13 bases between. The CDR3 loop spans 16 amino acids. CDR1 SGHVS and CDR2 FQNEAQ come from the germline V gene. The CDR3 DNA reads TGTGCCAGCAGCTTAGACCAGGACAGAGCCCAAGAGACCCAGTACTTC. Its protein is CASSLDQDRAQETQYF.

This clonotype was found a few times. The DNA for the CDR3 is TGCAGTGCTAGAGATGGGACAACCGACACCGGGGAGCTGTTTTTT. Translated, it gives CSARDGTTDTGELFF. This chain uses TRBV20-1 with TRBJ2-2; the D gene is possibly TRBD1 (6 bases). The CDR3 is made up of 15 amino acids. V was clipped by 0 bases and J by 3 bases, with 11 bases between them. The germline gives CDR1 DFQATT, CDR2 SNEGSKA (reference sequence).

This clonotype was seen a handful of times. V gene TRBV6-1 combines with J gene TRBJ2-1, with D perhaps given as TRBD1 or TRBD2 (7 bases each). The germline CDR1 and CDR2 sequences are MNHNS and SASEGT. The CDR3 spans 15 residues. Deletions cut 7 bases from V and 2 bases from J, with 15 bases between. Here the CDR3 DNA reads TGTGCCAGCACTCAGGGGGGGGGTGCCTACAATGAGCAGTTCTTC. This encodes CASTQGGGAYNEQFF.

This clonotype was observed a few times. V and J are TRBV4-1 and TRBJ2-7, with 9 bases lining up with TRBD1. CDR1 and CDR2 (germline): MGHRA, YSYEKL. V lost 7 bases to trimming and J lost 0 bases; unmatched junction nucleotides: 7. The CDR3 covers 15 residues. CDR3 nucleotide sequence: TGCGCCAGCAAGGAAAGGGACAGGGTCTCCTACGAGCAGTACTTC. This encodes CASKERDRVSYEQYF.

This clonotype appeared many times. The chain combines TRBV20-1 with TRBJ1-1; 7 nucleotides match TRBD1. Trimming cost V 0 bases and J 3 bases; bases outside gene matches: 7. CDR3 length: 15 residues. Germline V gene data show CDR1 as DFQATT and CDR2 as SNEGSKA (reference sequence). CDR3 amino acids: CSARDRNRGHTEAFF. As DNA, the CDR3 is TGCAGTGCTAGAGATAGAAACAGGGGACACACTGAAGCTTTCTTT.

In its sample, this clonotype was seen many times. The chain combines TRBV7-9 with TRBJ1-1; D is undetermined. The V gene lost 5 bases and the J gene lost 5 bases, with 18 bases spanning the gap. The CDR3 has 15 amino acids. Germline assignment: CDR1 SEHNR and CDR2 FQNEAQ (reference sequence). CDR3 nucleotides: TGTGCCAGCAGCCCCCTGATGGGCAGTCAAACTGAAGCTTTCTTT. As protein: CASSPLMGSQTEAFF.

Only a few counts were recorded for this clonotype. V usage is TRBV29-1 and J usage is TRBJ2-2; 11 positions agree with TRBD1. V trimming: 3 bases; J trimming: 5 bases; junction bases outside the gene matches: 2. This CDR3 region has 14 residues. Germline V gives CDR1 SQVTM, CDR2 ANQGSEA. The CDR3 region has the DNA TGCAGCGTTGAGGGGACAGGGGGAACCGGGGAGCTGTTTTTT. Its translation: CSVEGTGGTGELFF.

V is TRBV20-1 and J is TRBJ2-3, with TRBD1 matching 9 bases. V gave up 5 bases and J gave up 3 bases; unmatched junction bases: 9. This CDR3 has 15 residues. In germline, CDR1 is DFQATT, CDR2 SNEGSKA (reference sequence). CDR3 sequence: CSARDRDRETDTQYF. The CDR3 DNA follows: TGCAGTGCTCGGGACCGGGACAGGGAGACAGATACGCAGTATTTT.

The chain is built from TRBV9 and TRBJ1-2; possible D gene TRBD1, 6 bases. V dropped 4 bases and J dropped 4 bases, with 17 bases sitting between them. In germline, CDR1 is SGDLS, CDR2 YYNGEE. This CDR3 spans 15 amino acids. This chain's CDR3 is CASSPLVGGGYGYTF. The CDR3 nucleotides read TGTGCCAGCAGCCCCCTGGTGGGGGGCGGCTATGGCTACACCTTC.

The chain joins TRBV20-1 to TRBJ2-7; 8 bases fit TRBD1. The CDR3 spans 16 residues. Germline V gene sequence: CDR1 DFQATT, CDR2 SNEGSKA (reference sequence). The V segment lost 0 bases and the J segment 7 bases; nucleotides outside the gene matches: 14. CDR3 protein: CSARDPGTGLSDEQYF. Written as DNA, the CDR3 is TGCAGTGCTAGAGATCCCGGGACAGGCCTAAGTGATGAGCAGTACTTC.

The chain couples TRBV30 to TRBJ1-5, with D perhaps matching TRBD1 (6 bases). This CDR3 region has 14 residues. Trimming pared 2 bases from V and 1 base from J, leaving 9 bases between. CDR1 is GTSNPN, CDR2 SVGIG, per germline (reference sequence). CDR3 nucleotides: TGTGCCTGGAGTAACAGGGCGAGCAATCAGCCCCAGCATTTT. It codes for CAWSNRASNQPQHF.

The V and J genes are TRBV24-1 and TRBJ2-1; 11 nucleotides line up with TRBD1. Germline trimming cut 5 bases from V and 3 bases from J; bases unmatched to any gene: 8. Germline CDR1 reads KGHDR; CDR2 reads SFDVKD. The CDR3 contains 17 residues. CDR3 coding DNA: TGTGCCACCAGTGGTCCTCCCGGGACAGGGGGCTACAATGAGCAGTTCTTC. Translating gives CATSGPPGTGGYNEQFF.

The V call is TRBV29-1, the J call TRBJ2-7; D might be TRBD1 (6 bases). The CDR3 is 12 amino acids. CDR1 SQVTM and CDR2 ANQGSEA come from the germline V gene. V was cut by 4 bases and J by 6 bases, with 13 bases left in between. CDR3 protein: CSVGSQGGEQYF. The CDR3 DNA reads as TGCAGCGTTGGATCACAGGGTGGCGAGCAGTACTTC.

The rearrangement links TRBV14 to TRBJ2-7; no clear D. Germline CDR1 SGHDN, CDR2 FVKESK. The CDR3 is 13 amino acids. V was cut by 3 bases and J by 2 bases, with 8 bases left in between. CDR3 protein: CASSQLGPYEQYF. CDR3 in DNA: TGTGCCAGCAGCCAGCTAGGGCCCTACGAGCAGTACTTC. The variable domain in full, completed from reference TRBV14 and TRBJ2-7, reads EAGVTQFPSHSVIEKGQTVTLRCDPISGHDNLYWYRRVMGKEIKFLLHFVKESKQDESGMPNNRFLAERTGGTYSTLKVQPAELEDSGVYFCASSQLGPYEQYFGPGTRLTVT.

This clonotype has a handful of counts. The chain employs TRBV28 and TRBJ1-1; D remains ambiguous. The CDR3 is 14 residues long. Germline V lookup: CDR1 MDHEN, CDR2 SYDVKM. Trimming shortened V by 7 bases and J by 3 bases, and 15 bases separated the two germline ends. The CDR3 nucleotides read TGTGCCAGCATCTTAGGAGGTTTCGACACTGAAGCTTTCTTT. Translating gives CASILGGFDTEAFF.

V usage is TRBV4-2 and J usage is TRBJ2-7; D not resolved. The CDR3 is 15 residues long. Germline-derived CDR1 and CDR2 are LGHNA and YNFKEQ. The V end was cut by 0 bases, the J end by 1 base, with 10 bases between. Here the CDR3 DNA reads TGTGCCAGCAGCCAAGAATCCCCGAGGTCCTACGAGCAGTACTTC. Protein sequence: CASSQESPRSYEQYF.

The chain uses TRBV30 and TRBJ2-6; 10 bases are a match to TRBD1. Germline-derived CDR1 and CDR2 are GTSNPN and SVGIG (reference sequence). The CDR3 has 18 residues. The trim removed 5 bases at V and 1 base at J, leaving 11 bases unmatched. The CDR3 nucleotides are TGTGCCTGGGCGGCGGGGGACAGGGGATATTCTGGGGCCAACGTCCTGACTTTC. Encoded protein: CAWAAGDRGYSGANVLTF.

This clonotype was detected ten times or more. The chain recombines TRBV7-6 with TRBJ2-3; 9 nucleotides agree with TRBD1. CDR1 is SGHVS, CDR2 FNYEAQ, per germline. The CDR3 is made up of 16 amino acids. With 3 bases clipped from V and 0 bases from J, the junction kept 4 bases outside the gene matches. The CDR3 nucleotides read TGTGCCAGCAGCTTCGGGACAGGGACTAGCACAGATACGCAGTATTTT. Its translation: CASSFGTGTSTDTQYF.

CDR3 region: CASGNGGISYNSPLHF. As DNA, the CDR3 is TGTGCCAGTGGAAACGGAGGGATCTCCTATAATTCACCCCTCCACTTT. This chain connects TRBV19 to TRBJ1-6, with D uncertain. Germline V lookup: CDR1 LNHDA, CDR2 SQIVND (reference sequence). With 8 bases removed from V and 0 bases from J, the gap between germline ends came to 14 bases. This CDR3 contains 16 residues.

This clonotype was seen a few times. The rearrangement links TRBV7-6 to TRBJ2-7; D is uncertain. Germline V CDR1 and CDR2: SGHVS, FNYEAQ. V was clipped by 5 bases and J by 2 bases, with 13 bases between them. The CDR3 spans 14 residues. The CDR3, as DNA: TGTGCCAGCAGCCTCAGGTCATCCACCTACGAGCAGTACTTC. Its translation is CASSLRSSTYEQYF.

This clonotype was recorded many times. This chain links TRBV28 with TRBJ2-7; 10 positions match TRBD1. The trim removed 7 bases at V and 5 bases at J, leaving 8 bases unmatched. Looked up from germline, CDR1 is MDHEN and CDR2 is SYDVKM. This CDR3 has 14 amino acids. The CDR3 DNA follows: TGTGCCAGCACCGGGACAGGGGCGGTCAACGAGCAGTACTTC. It specifies CASTGTGAVNEQYF.

The sample holds many counts of this clonotype. The genes are TRBV7-9 and TRBJ2-1; TRBD2 aligns across 11 bases. CDR1 is SEHNR and CDR2 is FQNEAQ in the germline V gene (reference sequence). Trimming cost V 2 bases and J 7 bases; bases outside gene matches: 7. The CDR3 extends over 16 amino acids. The CDR3 is CASSLFGLAGGNEQFF. In DNA, the CDR3 is TGTGCCAGCAGCTTATTCGGGCTAGCGGGGGGTAATGAGCAGTTCTTC.

This clonotype was counted at least ten times. The chain carries TRBV20-1 and TRBJ2-7; a weak D match, TRBD2 (5 bases). CDR1 is DFQATT and CDR2 is SNEGSKA in the germline V gene (reference sequence). V gave up 6 bases and J gave up 0 bases, with 12 bases separating them. The length of the CDR3 is 13 residues. Here the CDR3 reads CSARPDFSYEQYF. CDR3 sequence (DNA): TGCAGTGCCCGGCCGGACTTCTCCTACGAGCAGTACTTC.

The chain links TRBV4-1 to TRBJ2-7; tentatively, D is TRBD1 or TRBD2 (5 bases each). This CDR3 contains 16 residues. Trimming stripped 1 base from V and 1 base from J, with 14 bases between. Looked up from germline, CDR1 is MGHRA and CDR2 is YSYEKL. CDR3 nucleotides: TGCGCCAGCAGCCAAGTGCCCCGGGACCAGTCCTACGAGCAGTACTTC. It is translated as CASSQVPRDQSYEQYF.